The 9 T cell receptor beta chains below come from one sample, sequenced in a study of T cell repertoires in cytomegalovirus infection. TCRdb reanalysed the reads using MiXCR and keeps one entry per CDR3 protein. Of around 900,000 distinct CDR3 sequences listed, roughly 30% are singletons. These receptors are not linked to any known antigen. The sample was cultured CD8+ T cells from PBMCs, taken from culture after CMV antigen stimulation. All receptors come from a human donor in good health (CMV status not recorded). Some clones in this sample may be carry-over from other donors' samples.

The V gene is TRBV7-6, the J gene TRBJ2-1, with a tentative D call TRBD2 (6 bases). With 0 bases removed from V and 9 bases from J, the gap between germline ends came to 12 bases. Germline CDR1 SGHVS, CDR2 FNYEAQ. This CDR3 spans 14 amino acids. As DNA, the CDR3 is TGTGCCAGCAGCTTAGCATCGGCGCGGGGTGAGCAGTTCTTC. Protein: CASSLASARGEQFF.

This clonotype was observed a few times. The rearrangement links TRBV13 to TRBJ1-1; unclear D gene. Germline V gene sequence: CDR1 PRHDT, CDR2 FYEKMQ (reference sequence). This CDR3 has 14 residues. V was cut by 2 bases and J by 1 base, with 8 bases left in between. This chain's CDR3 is CASSLRRRNTEAFF. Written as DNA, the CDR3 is TGTGCCAGCAGCTTACGGCGTCGGAACACTGAAGCTTTCTTT.

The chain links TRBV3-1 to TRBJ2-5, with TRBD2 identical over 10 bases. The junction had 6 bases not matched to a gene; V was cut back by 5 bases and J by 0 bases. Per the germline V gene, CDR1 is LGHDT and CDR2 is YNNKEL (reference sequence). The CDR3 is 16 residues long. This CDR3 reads CASSNRLAGHQETQYF. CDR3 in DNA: TGTGCCAGCAGCAACCGACTAGCGGGCCACCAAGAGACCCAGTACTTC.

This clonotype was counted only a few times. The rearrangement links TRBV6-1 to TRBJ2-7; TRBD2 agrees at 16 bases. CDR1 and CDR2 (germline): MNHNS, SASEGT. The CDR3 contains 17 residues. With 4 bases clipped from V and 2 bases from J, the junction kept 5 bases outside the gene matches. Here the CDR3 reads CASSVGLAGGPTYEQYV. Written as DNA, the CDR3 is TGTGCCAGCAGTGTGGGACTAGCGGGGGGGCCAACCTACGAGCAGTACGTC.

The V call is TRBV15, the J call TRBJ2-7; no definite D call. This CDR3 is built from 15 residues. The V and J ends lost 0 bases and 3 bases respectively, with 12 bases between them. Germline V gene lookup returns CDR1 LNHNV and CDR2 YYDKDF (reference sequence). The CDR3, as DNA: TGTGCCACCAGCAGAGATAAGGGCAGCCTCTACGAGCAGTACGTC. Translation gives CATSRDKGSLYEQYV.

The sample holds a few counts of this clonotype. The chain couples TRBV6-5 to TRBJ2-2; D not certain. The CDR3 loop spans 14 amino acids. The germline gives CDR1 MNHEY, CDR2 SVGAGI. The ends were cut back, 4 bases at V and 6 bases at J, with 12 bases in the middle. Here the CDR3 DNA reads TGTGCCAGCAGTTTCTTAGAGAGGTCCGGGGAGCTGTTTTTT. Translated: CASSFLERSGELFF.

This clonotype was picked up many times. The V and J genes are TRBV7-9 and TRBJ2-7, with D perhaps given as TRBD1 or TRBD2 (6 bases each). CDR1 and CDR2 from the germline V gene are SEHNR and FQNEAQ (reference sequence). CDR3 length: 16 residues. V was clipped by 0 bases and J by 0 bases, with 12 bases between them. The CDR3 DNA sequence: TGTGCCAGCAGCTTAGCGCACCGGGGGCACTCCTACGAGCAGTACTTC. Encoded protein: CASSLAHRGHSYEQYF.

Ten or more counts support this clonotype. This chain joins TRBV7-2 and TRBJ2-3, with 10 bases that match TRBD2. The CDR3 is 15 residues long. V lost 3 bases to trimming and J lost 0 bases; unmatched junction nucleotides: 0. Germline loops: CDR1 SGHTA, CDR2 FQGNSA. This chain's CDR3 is CASSFSGGSTDTQYF. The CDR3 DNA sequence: TGTGCCAGCAGCTTTAGCGGGGGGAGCACAGATACGCAGTATTTT.

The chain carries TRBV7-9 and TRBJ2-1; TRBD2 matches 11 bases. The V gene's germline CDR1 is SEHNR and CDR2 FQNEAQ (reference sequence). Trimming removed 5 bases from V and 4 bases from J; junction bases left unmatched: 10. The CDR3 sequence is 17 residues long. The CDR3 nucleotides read TGTGCCAGCAGCCCCCGAACTAGCGGGGGCCCATACAATGAGCAGTTCTTC. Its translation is CASSPRTSGGPYNEQFF.